This T cell receptor (beta chain) appears in the sequencing data of a study of OX40 agonist ivuxolimab in advanced cancers. Study-wide findings and caveats: Some of the lowest clonal expansion was seen in partial responders at 0.1-3.0 mg/kg. Blood T cells, both CD4+ and CD8+, expanded clonally by week 6 at 0.1 to 3.0 mg/kg.

CDR1 is SGHRS and CDR2 is YFSETQ in the germline V gene. V shed 3 bases, J shed 0 bases, and the junction held 3 bases outside the gene matches. The CDR3 consists of 17 residues. Assay: immunoSEQ multiplex PCR; the TCRdb copy retains only in-frame clones and omits some. The data hold roughly 7,000 clones, with 86% observed a single time. On this clone itself: Its matching antigen is unknown.

The receptor comes from an adult with an advanced solid tumor such as melanoma, head and neck, liver or kidney cancer. The V gene is TRBV5-1, the J gene TRBJ2-1; 13 bases agree with TRBD2. The sample here was CD4+ or CD8+ T cells sorted from blood, taken in a trial of the OX40 agonist ivuxolimab. In DNA, the CDR3 is TGCGCCAGCAGCTATGGACTAGCGGGAGACTCCTACAATGAGCAGTTCTTC. Translating gives CASSYGLAGDSYNEQFF.